This TCR beta chain was sequenced in a study of PD-L1 blockade in urothelial cancer. Regarding time point: pretreatment peripheral blood. Sequencing was performed with immunoSEQ multiplex PCR; in TCRdb, only in-frame clones are kept and a portion is missing. The sample has approximately 100,000 clones, about 90% seen once. Overall study findings and caveats: A pretreatment blood TCR clonality that fell below the median predicted better progression-free and overall survival.

Note on this clone: Its antigen is unidentified.

V lost 8 bases to trimming and J lost 7 bases; unmatched junction nucleotides: 6. CDR1 and CDR2 from the germline V gene are MDHEN and SYDVKM. The CDR3 spans 14 residues. The clonotype originates from a woman older than 75 with urothelial cancer. The specimen comprised PBMCs, sampled around atezolizumab (anti-PD-L1) treatment. This sequence joins TRBV28 and TRBJ1-4; TRBD1 aligns across 11 bases. The chain's CDR3 is CASLRTGGGEKLFF. The CDR3 bases are TGTGCCAGCCTCAGGACAGGGGGCGGTGAAAAACTGTTTTTT.